This T cell receptor (beta chain) was obtained from a study of T cells in Graves' hyperthyroidism and ophthalmopathy. This clonotype was counted at least ten times. The CDR3 spans 15 residues. V shed 1 base, J shed 1 base, and the junction held 3 bases outside the gene matches. CDR1 and CDR2 from the germline V gene are SGHRS and YFSETQ. The TCR beta CDR3 regions underwent amplification using RNA transcripts as the source. TCR CDR3 underwent first-round RT-PCR with the HTBI primer set. TCRdb passed the multiplex PCR reads through MiXCR, listing each CDR3 protein once. This table holds under 450,000 distinct CDR3 sequences, about a sixth found once. Predating any ophthalmopathy symptoms, the blood sample was taken at first hyperthyroidism diagnosis.

The chain has TRBV5-1 and TRBJ1-2; 8 nucleotides align to TRBD1. The TCR sequence derives from a woman aged 25 to 39 with Graves' hyperthyroidism that later progressed to Graves' ophthalmopathy. What was sequenced was blood. CDR3 DNA: TGCGCCAGCAGCTTGACAGGGGGGGATAACTATGGCTACACCTTC. This sequence encodes CASSLTGGDNYGYTF.